This T cell receptor beta chain comes out of a study of blood T cell repertoires in COVID-19. Turning to the study itself: The United States, Italy and Spain supplied acute and convalescent COVID-19 samples.

CDR1 is LNHDA and CDR2 is SQIVND in the germline V gene (reference sequence). The CDR3 contains 19 residues. With V trimmed by 1 base and J by 4 bases, 13 bases remained unmatched. TCRdb keeps only in-frame clones here, not all; method: immunoSEQ multiplex PCR. The sample shows some 64,000 clones, around nine tenths of them seen only once. The sample taken for sequencing was peripheral blood. This rearrangement joins TRBV19 to TRBJ2-1; TRBD2 matches 10 bases. The sequence was obtained from a man between 65 and 80 years old with acute or convalescent COVID-19. The CDR3 DNA sequence: TGTGCCAGTAGTATAGGTAGCGGGGGGCCTAGAGGTATATACAATGAGCAGTTCTTC. This codes for CASSIGSGGPRGIYNEQFF.